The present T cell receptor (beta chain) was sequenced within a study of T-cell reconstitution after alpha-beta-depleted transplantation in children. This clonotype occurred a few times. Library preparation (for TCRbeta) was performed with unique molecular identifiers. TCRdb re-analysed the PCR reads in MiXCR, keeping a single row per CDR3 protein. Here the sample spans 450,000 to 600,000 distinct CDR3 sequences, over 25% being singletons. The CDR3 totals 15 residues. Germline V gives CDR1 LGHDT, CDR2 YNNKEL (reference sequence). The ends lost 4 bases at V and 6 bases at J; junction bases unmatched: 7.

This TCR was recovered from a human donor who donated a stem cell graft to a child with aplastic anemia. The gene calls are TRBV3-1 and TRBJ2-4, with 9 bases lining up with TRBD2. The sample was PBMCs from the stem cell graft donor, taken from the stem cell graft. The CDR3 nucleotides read TGTGCCAGCAGCCTCCTAGCGGGATCGGGAAACATTCAGTACTTC. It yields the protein CASSLLAGSGNIQYF.